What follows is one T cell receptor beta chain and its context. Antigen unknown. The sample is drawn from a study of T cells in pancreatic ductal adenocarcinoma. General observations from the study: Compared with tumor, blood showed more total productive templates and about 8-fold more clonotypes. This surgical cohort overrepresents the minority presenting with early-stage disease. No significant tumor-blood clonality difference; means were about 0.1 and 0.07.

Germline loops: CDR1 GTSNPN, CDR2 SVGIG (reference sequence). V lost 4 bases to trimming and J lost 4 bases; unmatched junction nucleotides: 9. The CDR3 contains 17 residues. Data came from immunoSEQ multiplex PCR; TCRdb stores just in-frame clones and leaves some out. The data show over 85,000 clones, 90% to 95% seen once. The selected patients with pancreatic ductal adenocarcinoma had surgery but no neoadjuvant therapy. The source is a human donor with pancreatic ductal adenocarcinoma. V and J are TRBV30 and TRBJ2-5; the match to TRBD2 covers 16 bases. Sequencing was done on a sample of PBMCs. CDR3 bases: TGTGCCTGGACCCAGGGGGGGACTAGCGGGAGGGGAGAGACCCAGTACTTC. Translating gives CAWTQGGTSGRGETQYF.